The rows below give T cell receptor beta chains drawn from one sample of a study of OX40 agonist ivuxolimab in advanced cancers. Sequencing used immunoSEQ multiplex PCR; TCRdb keeps in-frame clones, though not all of them. The table includes 60,000 to 80,000 clones, 81% detected once. Sequences were derived from CD4+ or CD8+ T cells sorted from blood, sampled in a trial of the OX40 agonist ivuxolimab. The receptors derive from an adult with an advanced solid tumor such as melanoma, head and neck, liver or kidney cancer. The CDR3 runs from the conserved cysteine through the conserved F or W. D genes are given only for firm matches. Clone sizes are given selectively: once, few, many, or a class where the clone is expanded.

d_gene: NA; j_gene: TRBJ1-2; v_gene: TRBV30; abundance: NA; CDR3nt: TGTGCCTGGCAACCGAGTCATGGCTACACCTTC; CDR3aa: CAWQPSHGYTF
d_gene: NA; j_gene: TRBJ1-3; v_gene: TRBV5-1; abundance: NA; CDR3nt: TGCGCCAGCAGCTTGGGTCCGAGCTCTGGAAACACCATATATTTT; CDR3aa: CASSLGPSSGNTIYF
d_gene: NA; j_gene: TRBJ2-7; v_gene: TRBV27; abundance: NA; CDR3nt: TGTGCCAGCAGTTCGATCGGCCCCGGGGCCCACGAGCAGTACTTC; CDR3aa: CASSSIGPGAHEQYF
d_gene: TRBD2; j_gene: TRBJ2-7; v_gene: TRBV7-3; abundance: NA; CDR3nt: TGTGCCAGCAGCACCGGGACTAGCTACGAGCAGTACTTC; CDR3aa: CASSTGTSYEQYF
d_gene: NA; j_gene: TRBJ1-1; v_gene: TRBV5-1; abundance: NA; CDR3nt: TGCGCCAGCAGCTTGGTGGTCGTGTCGCCTGACACTGAAGCTTTCTTT; CDR3aa: CASSLVVVSPDTEAFF
d_gene: TRBD1; j_gene: TRBJ1-4; v_gene: TRBV18; abundance: few; CDR3nt: TGTGCCAGCTCCACCGGGACAGGGGGTGAAAAACTGTTTTTT; CDR3aa: CASSTGTGGEKLFF
d_gene: NA; j_gene: TRBJ2-1; v_gene: TRBV27; abundance: NA; CDR3nt: TGTGCCAGCAGCCGGGACGTCCCGAGCTCCTACAATGAGCAGTTCTTC; CDR3aa: CASSRDVPSSYNEQFF
d_gene: NA; j_gene: TRBJ2-4; v_gene: TRBV5-1; abundance: NA; CDR3nt: TGCGCCAGCAGCGGTGGGGGACAATGGAGAGACATTCAGTACTTC; CDR3aa: CASSGGGQWRDIQYF
d_gene: TRBD1; j_gene: TRBJ1-1; v_gene: TRBV30; abundance: NA; CDR3nt: TGTGCCTGGGGACCGGGACAGGGCGTCACTGAAGCTTTCTTT; CDR3aa: CAWGPGQGVTEAFF
d_gene: NA; j_gene: TRBJ2-1; v_gene: TRBV6-4; abundance: medium-sized; CDR3nt: TGTGCCAGCAGTGACAAAACCTACAATGAGCAGTTCTTC; CDR3aa: CASSDKTYNEQFF
d_gene: NA; j_gene: TRBJ2-3; v_gene: TRBV11-2; abundance: NA; CDR3nt: TGTGCCAGCAGCTTAGCCCAGGGGCCAGATACGCAGTATTTT; CDR3aa: CASSLAQGPDTQYF
d_gene: TRBD2; j_gene: TRBJ2-2; v_gene: TRBV4-1; abundance: NA; CDR3nt: TGCGCCAGCAGACAAGATTTAGCGGGGGTCCACCGGGAGCTGTTTTTT; CDR3aa: CASRQDLAGVHRELFF
d_gene: NA; j_gene: TRBJ2-1; v_gene: TRBV21-1; abundance: NA; CDR3nt: TGTGCCAGCAGCCAAATCAGGGTGGGCAGATACAATGAGCAGTTCTTC; CDR3aa: CASSQIRVGRYNEQFF
d_gene: TRBD1; j_gene: TRBJ1-5; v_gene: TRBV29-1; abundance: NA; CDR3nt: TGCAGCGTTCAACAGGGGGATCAGCCCCAGCATTTT; CDR3aa: CSVQQGDQPQHF
d_gene: TRBD2; j_gene: TRBJ2-6; v_gene: TRBV5-4; abundance: NA; CDR3nt: TGTGCCAGCAGCCGGACTAGCGCCCGCTCTGGGGCCAACGTCCTGACTTTC; CDR3aa: CASSRTSARSGANVLTF
d_gene: TRBD1; j_gene: TRBJ2-3; v_gene: TRBV6-5; abundance: NA; CDR3nt: TGTGCCAGCAGTTACGTTGGGACAGGGGGCTCAGATACGCAGTATTTT; CDR3aa: CASSYVGTGGSDTQYF
d_gene: NA; j_gene: TRBJ1-5; v_gene: TRBV7-9; abundance: NA; CDR3nt: TGTGCCAGCAGCTTAGGCCCGGGTAGCAATCAGCCCCAGCATTTT; CDR3aa: CASSLGPGSNQPQHF
d_gene: NA; j_gene: TRBJ1-4; v_gene: TRBV18; abundance: once; CDR3nt: TGTGCCAGCTCACCACCGGGTTTGAGGGACGGAGAAAAACTGTTTTTT; CDR3aa: CASSPPGLRDGEKLFF
d_gene: NA; j_gene: TRBJ1-1; v_gene: TRBV6-5; abundance: once; CDR3nt: TGTGCCAGCAGTGCTGGAGTCAACACTGAAGCTTTCTTT; CDR3aa: CASSAGVNTEAFF
d_gene: NA; j_gene: TRBJ1-2; v_gene: TRBV6-6; abundance: NA; CDR3nt: TGTGCCAGCAGTACAACTGACACCTATGGCTACACCTTC; CDR3aa: CASSTTDTYGYTF
d_gene: NA; j_gene: TRBJ2-5; v_gene: TRBV2; abundance: NA; CDR3nt: TGTGCCAGCAGTGGGGTATCGGGGCCCCAAGAGACCCAGTACTTC; CDR3aa: CASSGVSGPQETQYF
d_gene: NA; j_gene: TRBJ1-1; v_gene: TRBV29-1; abundance: NA; CDR3nt: TGCAGCGTGGGGGGGGGCCCGACCGAAGCTTTCTTT; CDR3aa: CSVGGGPTEAFF
d_gene: NA; j_gene: TRBJ1-2; v_gene: TRBV4-2; abundance: NA; CDR3nt: TGTGCCAGCAGCCAAGAAGCCCAGGCCTTCTATGGCTACACCTTC; CDR3aa: CASSQEAQAFYGYTF
d_gene: TRBD2; j_gene: TRBJ2-7; v_gene: TRBV5-1; abundance: NA; CDR3nt: TGCGCCAGCAGCTTGAATCCTAGCGGGAGTTACGAGCAGTACTTC; CDR3aa: CASSLNPSGSYEQYF
d_gene: NA; j_gene: TRBJ1-2; v_gene: TRBV7-3; abundance: once; CDR3nt: TGTGCCAGCACCCCGGTCGGCAGGGGACATGGCTACACCTTC; CDR3aa: CASTPVGRGHGYTF
d_gene: NA; j_gene: TRBJ2-1; v_gene: TRBV7-6; abundance: NA; CDR3nt: TGTGCCAGCAGCTTAGCACCGAATCCAGGGGACTCCTACAATGAGCAGTTCTTC; CDR3aa: CASSLAPNPGDSYNEQFF
d_gene: NA; j_gene: TRBJ1-1; v_gene: TRBV10-3; abundance: NA; CDR3nt: TGTGCCATCAGAACAGGGCTGAACACTGAAGCTTTCTTT; CDR3aa: CAIRTGLNTEAFF
d_gene: NA; j_gene: TRBJ2-2; v_gene: TRBV7-9; abundance: NA; CDR3nt: TGTGCCAGCACCAAACTGGGTGGAGGGAACACCGGGGAGCTGTTTTTT; CDR3aa: CASTKLGGGNTGELFF
d_gene: NA; j_gene: TRBJ2-2; v_gene: TRBV11-2; abundance: NA; CDR3nt: TGTGCCAGCAGCTTAGATTGGTCCGGGGAGCTGTTTTTT; CDR3aa: CASSLDWSGELFF
d_gene: NA; j_gene: TRBJ1-3; v_gene: TRBV7-9; abundance: NA; CDR3nt: TGTGCCAGCAGCTTCGGGTACTCTGGAAACACCATATATTTT; CDR3aa: CASSFGYSGNTIYF
d_gene: TRBD2; j_gene: TRBJ2-3; v_gene: TRBV6-4; abundance: NA; CDR3nt: TGTGCCAGCAGTAGGGGGACTAGCGGAGGGGAATTGTATTTT; CDR3aa: CASSRGTSGGELYF
d_gene: TRBD2; j_gene: TRBJ2-1; v_gene: TRBV5-4; abundance: NA; CDR3nt: TGTGCCAGCAGCTCCGGGACTAGCGGGTCCGAGCAGTTCTTC; CDR3aa: CASSSGTSGSEQFF
d_gene: NA; j_gene: TRBJ2-7; v_gene: TRBV5-4; abundance: NA; CDR3nt: TGTGCCAGCAGCCAAGATCGGTACGAGCAGTACTTC; CDR3aa: CASSQDRYEQYF
d_gene: NA; j_gene: TRBJ1-6; v_gene: TRBV2; abundance: NA; CDR3nt: TGTGCCAGCAGTGGACAGATAATATATAATTCACCCCTCCACTTT; CDR3aa: CASSGQIIYNSPLHF
d_gene: NA; j_gene: TRBJ1-3; v_gene: TRBV7-9; abundance: NA; CDR3nt: TGTGCCAGCAGGCCTGTTACCTCTGGAAACACCATATATTTT; CDR3aa: CASRPVTSGNTIYF
d_gene: TRBD1; j_gene: TRBJ2-2; v_gene: TRBV6-1; abundance: NA; CDR3nt: TGTGCCACATCGGGACAGCCGAACACCGGGGAGCTGTTTTTT; CDR3aa: CATSGQPNTGELFF
d_gene: TRBD2; j_gene: TRBJ2-1; v_gene: TRBV18; abundance: NA; CDR3nt: TGTGCCAGCTCAGATGATCGACTAGCGGTAAATGAGCAGTTCTTC; CDR3aa: CASSDDRLAVNEQFF
d_gene: NA; j_gene: TRBJ1-1; v_gene: TRBV7-2; abundance: NA; CDR3nt: TGTGCCAGCAGCCGCTCCGGGGGCACTGAAGCTTTCTTT; CDR3aa: CASSRSGGTEAFF
d_gene: NA; j_gene: TRBJ1-2; v_gene: TRBV11-1; abundance: NA; CDR3nt: TGTGCCAGCAGCGTAGCCTCTAACTATGGCTACACCTTC; CDR3aa: CASSVASNYGYTF